The 28 T cell receptor beta chains below come from one sample, sequenced in a study of T cells in tuberculosis. The data were produced by immunoSEQ multiplex PCR, yet TCRdb's version contains in-frame clones alone and is incomplete. The sample carries around 38,000 clones, about 95% recorded once. The specimen was PBMCs. These receptor sequences come from a donor between 10 and 29 years old with latent tuberculosis or without tuberculosis infection.

The chain employs TRBV27 and TRBJ1-5, with a possible D match to TRBD1 (5 bases). CDR1 MNHEY and CDR2 SMNVEV come from the germline V gene (reference sequence). The germline V and J ends were trimmed by 6 bases and 4 bases, with 19 bases remaining between them. There are 16 residues in the CDR3. CDR3 protein: CASRLRSGASNQPQHF. CDR3 coding DNA: TGTGCCAGCAGGCTCCGGAGCGGGGCCTCTAATCAGCCCCAGCATTTT.

The chain employs TRBV29-1 and TRBJ2-3; 10 nucleotides match TRBD1. This CDR3 has 15 residues. Trimming cost V 1 base and J 1 base; bases outside gene matches: 2. Germline CDR1 is SQVTM and CDR2 is ANQGSEA. CDR3 protein: CSVEAGTGGTDTQYF. The CDR3, as DNA: TGCAGCGTTGAAGCTGGGACAGGGGGCACAGATACGCAGTATTTT.

The rearrangement joins TRBV7-9 to TRBJ2-5; maybe TRBD2 (6 bases). This CDR3 region has 14 residues. Germline V gene data show CDR1 as SEHNR and CDR2 as FQNEAQ (reference sequence). Trimming shortened V by 5 bases and J by 5 bases, and 15 bases separated the two germline ends. CDR3 amino acids: CASSPSGGSETQYF. The DNA for the CDR3 is TGTGCCAGCAGCCCTTCCGGGGGTAGCGAGACCCAGTACTTC.

This clone was picked up one time. The chain joins TRBV4-1 to TRBJ1-1; tentatively, D is TRBD1 (6 bases). Germline lookup yields CDR1 MGHRA and CDR2 YSYEKL. The CDR3 covers 17 residues. The V end was cut by 0 bases, the J end by 0 bases, with 14 bases between. This chain's CDR3 is CASSQDPPGVMNTEAFF. CDR3 bases: TGCGCCAGCAGCCAAGATCCGCCAGGGGTCATGAACACTGAAGCTTTCTTT.

This sequence joins TRBV5-1 and TRBJ2-7; possibly TRBD2 for D (5 bases). This CDR3 contains 14 residues. V shed 3 bases and J shed 7 bases, with 17 bases lying between them. Germline CDR1 and CDR2: SGHRS and YFSETQ. DNA for the CDR3: TGCGCCAGCAGCTCTGGTCTGGGTACGGGAGAGCAGTACTTC. The encoded protein is CASSSGLGTGEQYF.

The chain uses TRBV30 and TRBJ2-2; 8 nucleotides agree with TRBD1. CDR1 and CDR2 from the germline V gene are GTSNPN and SVGIG (reference sequence). The CDR3 extends over 15 amino acids. Losses at the gene ends were 3 bases for V and 5 bases for J; bases not matched to a gene: 8. The CDR3 DNA reads TGTGCCTGGAGAATGACAGGGGTAAAAACCGGGGAGCTGTTTTTT. As protein: CAWRMTGVKTGELFF. Based on the CDR3 plus reference TRBV30 and TRBJ2-2, the full variable domain is SQTIHQWPATLVQPVGSPLSLECTVEGTSNPNLYWYRQAAGRGLQLLFYSVGIGQISSEVPQNLSASRPQDRQFILSSKKLLLSDSGFYLCAWRMTGVKTGELFFGEGSRLTVL.

The gene calls are TRBV25-1 and TRBJ2-1, with D tentatively TRBD2 (6 bases). The CDR3 has 17 residues. V lost 1 base to trimming and J lost 5 bases, with 18 bases between them. Looked up from germline, CDR1 is MGHDK and CDR2 is SYGVNS. CDR3 coding DNA: TGTGCCAGCAGTGAATCGGGAGTACTAGAAGCACACAATGAGCAGTTCTTC. Amino acids: CASSESGVLEAHNEQFF.

This rearrangement joins TRBV2 to TRBJ2-3; 14 bases line up with TRBD2. The CDR3 totals 16 residues. CDR1 SNHLY and CDR2 FYNNEI come from the germline V gene. V gave up 7 bases and J gave up 5 bases; unmatched junction bases: 8. The CDR3 protein is CASTKTSGGAGDTQYF. CDR3 in DNA: TGTGCCAGCACAAAGACTAGCGGGGGGGCCGGAGATACGCAGTATTTT.

This sequence joins TRBV18 and TRBJ1-6; maybe TRBD1 (6 bases). This CDR3 comprises 19 residues. V lost 3 bases to trimming and J lost 9 bases, with 27 bases between them. Germline V lookup: CDR1 KGHSH, CDR2 LQKENI. The CDR3 DNA reads as TGTGCCAGCTCACCCAACCAAAAATTCCCGGGACAATTGGGTTCACCCCTCCACTTT. It encodes CASSPNQKFPGQLGSPLHF. Supplemented by reference TRBV18 and TRBJ1-6, the full variable domain reads NAGVMQNPRHLVRRRGQEARLRCSPMKGHSHVYWYRQLPEEGLKFMVYLQKENIIDESGMPKERFSAEFPKEGPSILRIQQVVRGDSAAYFCASSPNQKFPGQLGSPLHFGNGTRLTVT.

The V gene is TRBV25-1, the J gene TRBJ2-2; possibly TRBD1 for D (6 bases). Trimming shortened V by 2 bases and J by 0 bases, and 13 bases separated the two germline ends. CDR3 length: 17 residues. Germline loops: CDR1 MGHDK, CDR2 SYGVNS. DNA of the CDR3: TGTGCCAGCAGTGAAGCGCCAGGGGTTTCGAACACCGGGGAGCTGTTTTTT. This translates into CASSEAPGVSNTGELFF.

J is TRBJ2-5 and V is TRBV27, with TRBD1 matching 10 bases. Trimming took 5 bases from V and 7 from J; bases not matched to a gene: 13. Looked up from germline, CDR1 is MNHEY and CDR2 is SMNVEV (reference sequence). The CDR3 contains 16 residues. The chain's CDR3 is CASSPPGQGSLGTQYF. The CDR3 coding sequence is TGTGCCAGCAGTCCACCGGGACAGGGGTCGCTTGGGACCCAGTACTTC.

This chain joins TRBV5-8 and TRBJ2-7; possible D gene TRBD2, 6 bases. With 4 bases removed from V and 2 bases from J, the gap between germline ends came to 13 bases. This CDR3 comprises 14 residues. Germline-derived CDR1 and CDR2 are SGHTS and YDEGEE. Here the CDR3 reads CASSLWDSPYEQYF. In DNA form, the CDR3 reads TGTGCCAGCAGCCTTTGGGACTCTCCCTACGAGCAGTACTTC.

This rearrangement joins TRBV2 to TRBJ1-1, with 12 bases fitting TRBD1. The CDR3 has 13 amino acids. Germline lookup yields CDR1 SNHLY and CDR2 FYNNEI. DNA for the CDR3: TGTGCAAGGGGACAGGGGGCAGGCGAATTCGTTTTCTTT. Translating it yields CARGQGAGEFVFF.

This clone occurred once. This rearrangement joins TRBV4-1 to TRBJ1-1; weak D call: TRBD1 (6 bases). Deletions cut 4 bases from V and 1 base from J, with 16 bases between. This CDR3 has 16 residues. Per germline, CDR1 MGHRA and CDR2 YSYEKL. The CDR3 spells CASSPIGRGRNTEAFF. CDR3 coding DNA: TGCGCCAGCAGCCCCATAGGAAGGGGGAGGAACACTGAAGCTTTCTTT.

This rearrangement joins TRBV28 to TRBJ1-1, with D uncertain. The CDR3 spans 14 residues. Trimming cost V 7 bases and J 5 bases, with 17 bases left between them. Germline V gives CDR1 MDHEN, CDR2 SYDVKM. The CDR3 region is CASIHPGGRTEAFF. The CDR3 DNA is TGTGCCAGCATCCATCCCGGTGGGCGAACTGAAGCTTTCTTT.

This chain connects TRBV30 to TRBJ2-5; 7 nucleotides agree with TRBD2. Looked up from germline, CDR1 is GTSNPN and CDR2 is SVGIG (reference sequence). The CDR3 extends over 13 amino acids. The CDR3 reads CALSGGIQETQYF. CDR3 coding DNA: TGTGCTCTATCCGGGGGGATCCAAGAGACCCAGTACTTC.

V gene TRBV5-4 combines with J gene TRBJ2-1; TRBD2 agrees at 9 bases. Germline loops: CDR1 SGHNT, CDR2 YYREEE (reference sequence). This CDR3 is 16 amino acids long. V lost 0 bases, J lost 5 bases, and 6 bases stayed unmatched. As DNA, the CDR3 is TGTGCCAGCAGCTTGGCCGAGCGGGGGGTGAACAATGAGCAGTTCTTC. This codes for CASSLAERGVNNEQFF.

The chain links TRBV7-8 to TRBJ2-7, with D uncertain. CDR1 and CDR2 (germline): SGHVS, FQNEAQ. Trimming removed 3 bases at V and 4 bases at J, with 13 bases between. The CDR3 runs to 14 residues. The CDR3 DNA is TGTGCCAGCAGCTTTACCGCCGCGCGGTACGAGCAGTACTTC. Encoded protein: CASSFTAARYEQYF.

The chain carries TRBV27 and TRBJ1-6; TRBD1 might be the D (6 bases). Trimming cost V 6 bases and J 9 bases, with 33 bases left between them. This CDR3 region has 20 residues. Germline V gene lookup returns CDR1 MNHEY and CDR2 SMNVEV (reference sequence). DNA of the CDR3: TGTGCCAGCAGCTATTTGCCCGCCGAGGGGCAGGGGACCCTAAGTTCACCCCTCCACTTT. As protein: CASSYLPAEGQGTLSSPLHF.

This chain joins TRBV7-9 and TRBJ2-4, with 10 nucleotides matching TRBD1. Germline V gene lookup returns CDR1 SEHNR and CDR2 FQNEAQ (reference sequence). V lost 5 bases to trimming and J lost 7 bases; unmatched junction nucleotides: 8. This CDR3 has 15 residues. The CDR3 coding sequence is TGTGCCAGCAGCCCCCGACCGGGACAGGGGAACATTCAGTACTTC. It specifies CASSPRPGQGNIQYF.

This clone was observed once. The rearrangement uses TRBV5-1 and TRBJ2-7, with 7 bases aligning to TRBD2. Germline CDR1 SGHRS, CDR2 YFSETQ. The CDR3 sequence is 14 residues long. Unmatched junction bases numbered 11, after V lost 4 bases and J lost 7 bases. DNA of the CDR3: TGCGCCAGCAGCCCGCAGGGAGGGGTGGGGGAGCAGTACTTC. Translation gives CASSPQGGVGEQYF.

The chain has TRBV15 and TRBJ2-3, with 9 bases matching TRBD2. This CDR3 region has 16 residues. Per germline, CDR1 LNHNV and CDR2 YYDKDF (reference sequence). V was clipped by 8 bases and J by 3 bases; unmatched bases: 12. The chain's CDR3 is CATQPRGGIKTDTQYF. The DNA of the CDR3 is TGTGCCACCCAGCCGCGGGGGGGCATAAAAACAGATACGCAGTATTTT.

The chain joins TRBV2 to TRBJ1-1; D perhaps matches TRBD1 (5 bases). Trimming removed 6 bases at V and 3 bases at J, with 14 bases between. The CDR3 runs 14 residues. The germline V gene encodes CDR1 SNHLY and CDR2 FYNNEI. Here the CDR3 reads CASRDRAGYTEAFF. The CDR3 nucleotides are TGTGCCAGCAGGGACCGGGCAGGGTACACTGAAGCTTTCTTT.

CDR3 residues: CASSQDRKGEFNEQYF. Here the CDR3 DNA reads TGCGCCAGCAGCCAAGATAGGAAGGGGGAGTTCAACGAGCAGTACTTC. The rearrangement joins TRBV4-3 to TRBJ2-7; D perhaps matches TRBD1 (6 bases). Germline CDR1 and CDR2: LGHNA and YSLEER. The length of the CDR3 is 16 residues. The V end lost 0 bases, the J end lost 5 bases, and 17 bases lay between the germline ends.

DNA for the CDR3: TGTGCCAGTAGTTCCCGACAGGACTCCTACGAGCAGTACTTC. As protein: CASSSRQDSYEQYF. The V and J genes are TRBV19 and TRBJ2-7; D is possibly TRBD1 (6 bases). The V end was cut by 5 bases, the J end by 0 bases, with 11 bases between. The CDR3 covers 14 residues. Germline V lookup: CDR1 LNHDA, CDR2 SQIVND (reference sequence).

This clone was observed a handful of times. The chain links TRBV25-1 to TRBJ2-2; 10 nucleotides agree with TRBD2. CDR3 size: 16 residues. Germline V lookup: CDR1 MGHDK, CDR2 SYGVNS. Losses at the gene ends were 7 bases for V and 0 bases for J; bases not matched to a gene: 5. The CDR3 coding sequence is TGTGCCAGCAACCCTAGCGGGAGATCGAACACCGGGGAGCTGTTTTTT. Amino acid sequence: CASNPSGRSNTGELFF. Complete variable domain (other parts from reference TRBV25-1 and TRBJ2-2): EADIYQTPRYLVIGTGKKITLECSQTMGHDKMYWYQQDPGMELHLIHYSYGVNSTEKGDLSSESTVSRIRTEHFPLTLESARPSHTSQYLCASNPSGRSNTGELFFGEGSRLTVL.

The chain combines TRBV5-1 with TRBJ2-5; 11 bases map to TRBD2. V trimming: 3 bases; J trimming: 2 bases; junction bases outside the gene matches: 6. The germline gives CDR1 SGHRS, CDR2 YFSETQ. The CDR3 runs 16 residues. The CDR3 DNA is TGCGCCAGCAGCTGGCGACTAGCGGGGAGTCAAGAGACCCAGTACTTC. Amino acid sequence: CASSWRLAGSQETQYF.

This sequence joins TRBV10-1 and TRBJ1-2; D remains ambiguous. V was clipped by 2 bases and J by 8 bases, with 12 bases between them. Per the germline V gene, CDR1 is WNHNN and CDR2 is SYGVQD (reference sequence). This CDR3 region has 13 residues. As DNA, the CDR3 is TGCGCCAGCAGTGAGGGCAGGTACTCAGGCTACACCTTC. Its translation: CASSEGRYSGYTF.